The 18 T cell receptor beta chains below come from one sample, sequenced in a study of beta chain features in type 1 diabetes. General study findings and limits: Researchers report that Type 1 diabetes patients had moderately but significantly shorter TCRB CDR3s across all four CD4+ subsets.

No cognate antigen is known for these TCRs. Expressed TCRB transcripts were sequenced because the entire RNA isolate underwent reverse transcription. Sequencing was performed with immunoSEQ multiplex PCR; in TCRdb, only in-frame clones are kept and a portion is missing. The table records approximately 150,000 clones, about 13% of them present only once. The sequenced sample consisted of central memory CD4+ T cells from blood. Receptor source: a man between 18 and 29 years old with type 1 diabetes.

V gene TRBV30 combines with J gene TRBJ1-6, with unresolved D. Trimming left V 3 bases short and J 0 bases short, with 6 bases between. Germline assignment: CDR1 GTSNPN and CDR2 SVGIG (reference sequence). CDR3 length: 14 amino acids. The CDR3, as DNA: TGTGCCTGGAGCGAGGACTCCTATAATTCACCCCTCCACTTT. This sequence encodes CAWSEDSYNSPLHF.

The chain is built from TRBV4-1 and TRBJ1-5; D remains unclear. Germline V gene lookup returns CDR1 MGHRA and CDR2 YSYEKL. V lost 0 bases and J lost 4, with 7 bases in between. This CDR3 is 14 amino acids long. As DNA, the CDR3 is TGCGCCAGCAGCCAAGAGGAAGTGAATCAGCCCCAGCATTTT. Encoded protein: CASSQEEVNQPQHF.

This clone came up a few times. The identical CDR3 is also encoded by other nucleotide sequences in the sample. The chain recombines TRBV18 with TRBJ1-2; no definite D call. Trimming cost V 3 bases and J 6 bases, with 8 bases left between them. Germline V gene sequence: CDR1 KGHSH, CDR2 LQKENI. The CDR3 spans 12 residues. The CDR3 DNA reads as TGTGCCAGCTCACCGGACCGAGATGGCTACACCTTC. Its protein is CASSPDRDGYTF.

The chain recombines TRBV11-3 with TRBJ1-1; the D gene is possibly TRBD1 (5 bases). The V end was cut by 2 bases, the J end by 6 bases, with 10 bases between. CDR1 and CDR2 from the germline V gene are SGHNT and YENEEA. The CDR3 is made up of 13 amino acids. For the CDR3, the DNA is TGTGCCAGCAGCTTAATAAGGGGCGCTGAAGCTTTCTTT. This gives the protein CASSLIRGAEAFF. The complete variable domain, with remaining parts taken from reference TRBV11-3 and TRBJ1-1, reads EAGVVQSPRYKIIEKKQPVAFWCNPISGHNTLYWYLQNLGQGPELLIRYENEEAVDDSQLPKDRFSAERLKGVDSTLKIQPAELGDSAVYLCASSLIRGAEAFFGQGTRLTVV.

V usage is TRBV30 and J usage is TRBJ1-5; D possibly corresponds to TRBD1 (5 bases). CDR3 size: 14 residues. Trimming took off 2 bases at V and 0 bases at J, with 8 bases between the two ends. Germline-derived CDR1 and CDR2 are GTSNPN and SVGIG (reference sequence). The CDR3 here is CAWSRRDSNQPQHF. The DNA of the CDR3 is TGTGCCTGGAGTCGCAGGGATAGCAATCAGCCCCAGCATTTT.

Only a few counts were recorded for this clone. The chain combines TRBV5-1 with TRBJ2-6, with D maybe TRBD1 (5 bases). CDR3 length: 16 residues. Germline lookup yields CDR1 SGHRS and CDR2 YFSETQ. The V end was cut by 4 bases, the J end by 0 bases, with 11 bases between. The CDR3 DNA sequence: TGCGCCAGCAGCCAGCAGGGTACCTCTGGGGCCAACGTCCTGACTTTC. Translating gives CASSQQGTSGANVLTF.

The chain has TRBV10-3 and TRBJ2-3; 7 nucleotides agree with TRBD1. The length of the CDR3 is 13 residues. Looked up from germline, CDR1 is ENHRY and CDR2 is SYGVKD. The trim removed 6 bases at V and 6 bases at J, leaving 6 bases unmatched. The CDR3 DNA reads TGTGCCATCAGAACAGGGGCAGTGGATACGCAGTATTTT. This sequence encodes CAIRTGAVDTQYF.

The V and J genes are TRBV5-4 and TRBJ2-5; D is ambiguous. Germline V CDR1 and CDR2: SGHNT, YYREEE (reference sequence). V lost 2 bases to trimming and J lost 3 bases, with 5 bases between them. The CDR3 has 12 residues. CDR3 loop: CASSLLEETQYF. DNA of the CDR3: TGTGCCAGCAGCTTACTGGAAGAGACCCAGTACTTC.

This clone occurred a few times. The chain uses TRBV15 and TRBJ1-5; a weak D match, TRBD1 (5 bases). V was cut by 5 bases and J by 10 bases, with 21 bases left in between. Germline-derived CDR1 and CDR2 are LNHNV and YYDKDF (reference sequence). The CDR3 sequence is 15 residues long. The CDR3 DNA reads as TGTGCCACCAGCTTTAATTCAGGGCCGGCCCCACCCCAGCATTTT. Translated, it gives CATSFNSGPAPPQHF.

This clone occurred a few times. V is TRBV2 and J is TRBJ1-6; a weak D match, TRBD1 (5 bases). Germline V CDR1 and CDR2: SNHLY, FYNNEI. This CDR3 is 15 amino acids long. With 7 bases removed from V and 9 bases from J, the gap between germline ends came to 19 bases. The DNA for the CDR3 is TGTGCCAGCATTCAAGGCCCTGAGGGACGTTCACCCCTCCACTTT. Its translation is CASIQGPEGRSPLHF.

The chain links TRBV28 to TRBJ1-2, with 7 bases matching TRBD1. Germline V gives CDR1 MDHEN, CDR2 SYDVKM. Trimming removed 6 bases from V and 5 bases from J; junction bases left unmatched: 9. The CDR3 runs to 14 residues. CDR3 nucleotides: TGTGCCAGCAGACCACAGGGGAATTCGTATGGCTACACCTTC. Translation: CASRPQGNSYGYTF.

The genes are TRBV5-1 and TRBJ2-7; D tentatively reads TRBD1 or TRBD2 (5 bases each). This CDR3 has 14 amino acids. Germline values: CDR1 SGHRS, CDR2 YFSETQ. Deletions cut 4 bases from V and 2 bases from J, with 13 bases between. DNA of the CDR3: TGCGCCAGCAGCCACGGGACGCCCACCTACGAGCAGTACTTC. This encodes CASSHGTPTYEQYF.

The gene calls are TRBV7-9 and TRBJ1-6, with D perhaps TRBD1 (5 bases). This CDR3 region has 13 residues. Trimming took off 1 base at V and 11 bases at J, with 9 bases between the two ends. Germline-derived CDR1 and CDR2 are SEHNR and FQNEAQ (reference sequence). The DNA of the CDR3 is TGTGCCAGCAGCTTAGACGGGGGAGCACCCCTCCACTTT. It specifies CASSLDGGAPLHF.

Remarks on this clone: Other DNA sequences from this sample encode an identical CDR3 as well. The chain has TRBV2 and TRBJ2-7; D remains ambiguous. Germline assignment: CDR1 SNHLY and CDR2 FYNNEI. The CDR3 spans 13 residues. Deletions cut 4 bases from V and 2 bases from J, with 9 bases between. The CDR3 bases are TGTGCCAGCAGTGTGTCTGAAACCTACGAGCAGTACTTC. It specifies CASSVSETYEQYF.

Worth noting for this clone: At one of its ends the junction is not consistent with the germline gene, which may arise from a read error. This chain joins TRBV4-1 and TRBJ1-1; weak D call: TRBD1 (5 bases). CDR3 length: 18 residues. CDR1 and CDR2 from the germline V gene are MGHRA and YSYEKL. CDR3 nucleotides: TGCGCCAGCAGACAAGATTTCGGGATTTCGGGGACGGCGACTGAAGCTTTCTTT. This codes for CASRQDFGISGTATEAFF.

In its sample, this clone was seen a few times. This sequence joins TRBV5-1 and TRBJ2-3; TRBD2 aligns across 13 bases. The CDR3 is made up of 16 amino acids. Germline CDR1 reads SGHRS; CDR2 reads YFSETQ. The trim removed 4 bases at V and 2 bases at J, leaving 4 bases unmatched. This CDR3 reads CASSPGLAGATDTQYF. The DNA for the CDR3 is TGCGCCAGCAGCCCCGGACTAGCGGGGGCCACAGATACGCAGTATTTT.

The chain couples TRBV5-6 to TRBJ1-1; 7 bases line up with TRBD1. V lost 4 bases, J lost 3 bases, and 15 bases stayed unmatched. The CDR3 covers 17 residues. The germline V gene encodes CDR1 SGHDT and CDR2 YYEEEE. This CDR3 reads CASSLRRDRDEYTEAFF. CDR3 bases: TGTGCCAGCAGCCTTCGGCGAGACAGGGATGAGTACACTGAAGCTTTCTTT.

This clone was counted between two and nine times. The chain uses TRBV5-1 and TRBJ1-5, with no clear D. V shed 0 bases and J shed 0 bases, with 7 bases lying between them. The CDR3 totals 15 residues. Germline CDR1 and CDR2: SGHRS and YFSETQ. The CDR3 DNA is TGCGCCAGCAGCTTGGATGACCCTAGCAATCAGCCCCAGCATTTT. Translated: CASSLDDPSNQPQHF.